The entry that follows covers one TCR beta chain sequence. What this receptor recognizes is not known. No base quality values were provided; no much bigger clone lies one nucleotide off. The data derive from a study of a mutant IDH1 vaccine in newly diagnosed glioma (dated by TCRdb to the early 2020s). The study in broad terms: Patients received eight vaccinations in weeks 1, 3, 5, 7, 11, 15, 19 and 23, corresponding to visits V03 through V10. Of the roughly 32 patients who were treated, around 60% were male and around 38% were female, and the mean age was around 43 years. In the chemotherapy-containing groups, vaccination started alongside temozolomide cycles, whereas in patients who had radiotherapy alone it started 4-6 weeks after radiotherapy. Before enrollment, most patients had been given radiochemotherapy with temozolomide as standard therapy, while the rest had received either radiotherapy alone or temozolomide alone. Peripheral blood was drawn at six visits: V03 (baseline), V05, V07, V10, V12 and V13. Longitudinal TCRB deep sequencing was done for 25 to 30 treated patients, wherever samples were available for exploratory analyses. What the authors observed across the whole study: Immune responses induced by the vaccine were seen in roughly 92% of patients across multiple MHC alleles. Changes in the top peripheral T cell clonotypes picked up by TCRB sequencing did not appear to be linked to pseudoprogression. The authors noted that analyses of patient blood samples could not be reproduced because of sample limitations. Availability determined which PBMC samples were chosen for TCRB deep sequencing.

The protocol used for the library was the immunoSEQ multiplex PCR assay. Rearranged TCR beta chain sequences were amplified using the hsTCRB Kit according to the manufacturer's protocol. An Illumina MiSeq was used to sequence the TCRB libraries. The paper's data handling went like this. The kit vendor's proprietary platform handled demultiplexing, trimming and gene mapping. Drawn from immuneACCESS, this table holds only the in-frame rearrangements with V and J called that TCRdb kept. Clones are partly lost; checked studies trace under half to an unresolved V gene and leave the rest unexplained. D and trimming come from the DNA, and the V and J calls and clone size come from that table. Across this sample there are tens of thousands of clones, with 82% seen only once. Approximately 3.1% of the sample is in the top ten clones. The sample's time point label, in plain terms: week 5, during vaccination. A 20-mer mutant IDH1 peptide at 300 micrograms in Montanide made up each vaccine dose, which was injected subcutaneously together with topical imiquimod. The donors had newly diagnosed IDH1-mutant astrocytomas of WHO grade 3 or 4 that showed loss of nuclear ATRX. The samples were drawn from NOA16, a multicentre, single-arm, open-label phase I trial in Germany that tested a mutant IDH1 peptide vaccine in humans for the first time. Genomic DNA for TCRB sequencing was extracted from EDTA blood using the DNeasy Blood and Tissue Kit.

The CDR3 sequence holds 18 residues, the cysteine and phenylalanine included. Only the CDR3 DNA is retained, 54 bases long and in frame from the first base. CDR1 and CDR2 are read off the germline V gene as SGHRS and YFSETQ. V and J lose 4 bases and 0 bases, and a span of 23 bases separates them. The sequence was obtained from a woman aged 18-29 years with glioma. Some clones in this sample may be carry-over from other donors' samples. Sample: PBMCs, taken from a glioma patient whose treatment included an IDH1 peptide vaccine. The V gene is TRBV5-1 and the J gene is TRBJ2-7; there is no confident call for the D gene. The CDR3 is CASSPSLSFRAFSYEQYF. The DNA sequence follows: TGCGCCAGCAGCCCCTCACTAAGCTTCCGGGCCTTCTCCTACGAGCAGTACTTC.